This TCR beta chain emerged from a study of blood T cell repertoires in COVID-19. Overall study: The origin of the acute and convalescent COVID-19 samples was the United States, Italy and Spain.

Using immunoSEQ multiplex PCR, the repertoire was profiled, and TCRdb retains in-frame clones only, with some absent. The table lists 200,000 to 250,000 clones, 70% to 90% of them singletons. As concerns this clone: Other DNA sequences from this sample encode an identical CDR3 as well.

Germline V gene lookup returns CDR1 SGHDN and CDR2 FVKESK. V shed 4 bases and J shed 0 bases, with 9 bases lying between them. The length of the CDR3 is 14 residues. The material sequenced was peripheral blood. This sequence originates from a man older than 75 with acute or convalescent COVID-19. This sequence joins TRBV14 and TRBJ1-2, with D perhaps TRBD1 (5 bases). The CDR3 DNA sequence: TGTGCCAGCAGCCGGGGCGAGGCTAACTATGGCTACACCTTC. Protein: CASSRGEANYGYTF.